Presented here are 26 T cell receptor beta chains from one specimen sequenced in a study of blood T cells in healthy people across ages. PCR was performed a second time for roughly 6 to 12 cycles using a sample-barcoded 5' primer and a J-beta primer mix. One entry per CDR3 protein, called by TCRdb with MiXCR from the 5' RACE reads. Here the sample spans under 700,000 distinct CDR3 sequences, 20% to 30% being singletons. The sample also formed part of further work on T cells of mothers and their children.

The sample taken for sequencing was blood. The receptors here all came from a boy aged 10-17 years in good health.

This chain connects TRBV6-1 to TRBJ2-1; maybe TRBD2 (6 bases). The germline CDR1 and CDR2 sequences are MNHNS and SASEGT. Trimming removed 4 bases at V and 7 bases at J, with 17 bases between. The CDR3 is made up of 15 amino acids. The CDR3 protein is CASSGVGTALNEQFF. CDR3 DNA: TGTGCCAGCAGTGGGGTCGGGACTGCCCTAAATGAGCAGTTCTTC.

The CDR3 spells CSVGDRKNTEAFF. DNA of the CDR3: TGCAGCGTGGGGGACAGAAAGAACACTGAAGCTTTCTTT. The V call is TRBV29-1, the J call TRBJ1-1; 7 positions match TRBD1. CDR1 is SQVTM, CDR2 ANQGSEA, per germline. The CDR3 runs 13 residues. Trimming cost V 6 bases and J 1 base; bases outside gene matches: 5.

Worth noting for this clonotype: One end of the junction varies from germline; a read error may be responsible. This chain uses TRBV27 with TRBJ2-7; TRBD2 matches at 15 bases. CDR1 and CDR2 (germline): MNHEY, SMNVEV (reference sequence). The CDR3 runs to 19 residues. The CDR3 bases are TGTGCCAGCAGTTTAATGGGACTAGCGGGAGGAACTGGGGCCTACAAGCAGTACTTC. This gives the protein CASSLMGLAGGTGAYKQYF.

This clonotype was observed a handful of times. The chain carries TRBV4-1 and TRBJ2-7; possibly TRBD1 for D (5 bases). Trimming cost V 1 base and J 0 bases, with 10 bases left between them. This CDR3 spans 15 amino acids. CDR1 MGHRA and CDR2 YSYEKL come from the germline V gene. CDR3 sequence reads: CASSQGYDSSYEQYF. CDR3 DNA: TGCGCCAGCAGCCAAGGTTATGACAGCTCCTACGAGCAGTACTTC.

A few counts support this clonotype. This rearrangement joins TRBV4-3 to TRBJ2-2; 10 nucleotides align to TRBD2. The CDR3 runs 16 residues. The V and J ends lost 4 bases and 5 bases, in that order; junction bases with no gene match: 7. Germline loops: CDR1 LGHNA, CDR2 YSLEER. DNA of the CDR3: TGCGCCAGCAGCCTCGGGAGGACTAGCGGAACCGGGGAGCTGTTTTTT. Its translation is CASSLGRTSGTGELFF.

Concerning this clonotype: Possible read error: a much larger clone is one base away. DNA of the CDR3: TGTGCCACCAGTGACTACAATGAGCAGTTCTTC. Translated: CATSDYNEQFF. The chain links TRBV24-1 to TRBJ2-1; D not resolved. In germline, CDR1 is KGHDR, CDR2 SFDVKD. This CDR3 spans 11 amino acids. Trimming stripped 4 bases from V and 3 bases from J, with 0 bases between.

The chain joins TRBV20-1 to TRBJ2-1; 10 bases line up with TRBD2. The CDR3 is made up of 16 amino acids. Unmatched junction bases numbered 12, after V lost 3 bases and J lost 7 bases. CDR1 and CDR2 (germline): DFQATT, SNEGSKA (reference sequence). CDR3 sequence (DNA): TGCAGTGCTAGCCAAACGAGCGGGAGGGCTGGGAATGAGCAGTTCTTC. Translation gives CSASQTSGRAGNEQFF.

The chain links TRBV24-1 to TRBJ1-4; 7 positions match TRBD1. V shed 4 bases, J shed 4 bases, and the junction held 5 bases outside the gene matches. Germline assignment: CDR1 KGHDR and CDR2 SFDVKD. This CDR3 is built from 15 residues. DNA of the CDR3: TGTGCCACCAGTGAGAAGACAGGGAGTAATGAAAAACTGTTTTTT. Encoded protein: CATSEKTGSNEKLFF.

Notes on this clonotype: Germline is not matched at one junction end, which may reflect a read error. V gene TRBV4-3 combines with J gene TRBJ2-1; TRBD2 might be the D (5 bases). This CDR3 contains 14 residues. Germline CDR1 is LGHNA and CDR2 is YSLEER. This chain's CDR3 is CASSQEGGGWPFRF. CDR3 in DNA: TGCGCCAGCAGCCAAGAAGGTGGAGGCTGGCCGTTTAGGTTC.

This clonotype was found a few times. This sequence joins TRBV6-4 and TRBJ2-3; D not certain. V dropped 3 bases and J dropped 3 bases, with 10 bases sitting between them. In germline, CDR1 is MRHNA, CDR2 SNTAGT. The CDR3 contains 14 residues. The CDR3 nucleotides read TGTGCCAGCAGTGAGGAGAAGGAAACAGATACGCAGTATTTT. This sequence encodes CASSEEKETDTQYF.

The table lists this clonotype with a few counts. The J gene is TRBJ1-2, the V gene TRBV6-6; 7 bases align to TRBD1. Germline CDR1 and CDR2: MNHNY and SVGAGI (reference sequence). V was clipped by 5 bases and J by 7 bases; unmatched bases: 10. The CDR3 runs to 14 residues. This CDR3 is CASSQGGSLSGYTF. The CDR3 DNA reads as TGTGCCAGCAGTCAGGGGGGCAGTTTAAGTGGCTACACCTTC.

The chain has TRBV20-1 and TRBJ2-5; 7 nucleotides line up with TRBD1. The DNA end is more similar to TRBJ2-7, so the J call may be wrong. Germline CDR1 DFQATT, CDR2 SNEGSKA (reference sequence). This CDR3 contains 13 residues. CDR3 sequence (DNA): TGCAGTGCTACAACTGGGACAGCCTACGAGCAGTACTTC. Protein sequence: CSATTGTAYEQYF.

The chain combines TRBV20-1 with TRBJ2-7; 8 bases are shared with TRBD2. CDR3 length: 16 residues. Germline CDR1 reads DFQATT; CDR2 reads SNEGSKA (reference sequence). V lost 0 bases, J lost 2 bases, and 9 bases stayed unmatched. The CDR3 DNA is TGCAGTGCTAGAGAGCTACAGCGGGGGTCCGCCTACGAGCAGTACTTC. Translated, it gives CSARELQRGSAYEQYF.

This clonotype occurred a few times. This CDR3 is CASSLWTSGDEQYF. For the CDR3, the DNA is TGTGCCAGCAGCTTATGGACTAGCGGGGACGAGCAGTACTTC. This rearrangement joins TRBV11-1 to TRBJ2-5, with 12 positions matching TRBD2. The J call may be incorrect, as the DNA end agrees better with TRBJ2-7. CDR1 SGHAT and CDR2 FQDESV come from the germline V gene (reference sequence). This CDR3 has 14 amino acids.

About this clonotype: A clone one base away is much larger, so this may be a read error. The chain has TRBV24-1 and TRBJ2-1; 7 bases are shared with TRBD1. The V and J ends lost 5 bases and 0 bases, in that order; junction bases with no gene match: 18. CDR1 KGHDR and CDR2 SFDVKD come from the germline V gene. This CDR3 spans 20 amino acids. The CDR3 spells CATSAWGRGNFLSSYNEQFF. CDR3 DNA sequence: TGTGCCACCAGTGCATGGGGCAGGGGGAATTTTTTGAGCTCCTACAATGAGCAGTTCTTC.

For this clonotype: The junction differs from germline at one of its ends, possibly a read error. Written as DNA, the CDR3 is TGTGCCTGTAGTGTCGGACAGGCTGGGGCCAACGTCCTGACTTTC. This translates into CACSVGQAGANVLTF. J is TRBJ2-6 and V is TRBV19; the match to TRBD1 covers 7 bases. Germline V gene sequence: CDR1 LNHDA, CDR2 SQIVND (reference sequence). The CDR3 totals 15 residues.

The sample holds one count of this clonotype. V is TRBV6-1 and J is TRBJ1-2; D gene ambiguous. The CDR3 contains 15 residues. Between the trimmed V and J ends, which lost 4 bases and 4 bases, there was a span of 16 bases. The germline CDR1 and CDR2 sequences are MNHNS and SASEGT. Here the CDR3 DNA reads TGTGCCAGCAGTGGTGCAGAGCTATCAACCTATGGCTACACCTTC. Amino acids: CASSGAELSTYGYTF.

This clonotype came up a few times. This sequence joins TRBV12-5 and TRBJ2-2; D uncertain. This CDR3 spans 16 amino acids. Germline V gene lookup returns CDR1 LGHNT and CDR2 FRNRAP. The V and J ends lost 0 bases and 2 bases respectively, with 10 bases between them. Written as DNA, the CDR3 is TGTGCTAGTGGTTTGGTCCAGACGAAAAACACCGGGGAGCTGTTTTTT. Its translation: CASGLVQTKNTGELFF.

Note on this clonotype: Germline and junction disagree at one end, which may indicate a read error. The gene calls are TRBV15 and TRBJ2-1; D is unresolved. CDR3 length equals 13 residues. Per the germline V gene, CDR1 is LNHNV and CDR2 is YYDKDF (reference sequence). CDR3 loop: CATSRGSYNERFF. CDR3 DNA: TGTGCCACCAGCAGAGGGTCCTACAATGAGCGGTTCTTC.

This clonotype has ten or more counts. The V and J genes are TRBV29-1 and TRBJ2-5; perhaps TRBD1 as D (6 bases). CDR1 SQVTM and CDR2 ANQGSEA come from the germline V gene. The CDR3 has 12 residues. The V gene lost 3 bases and the J gene lost 5 bases, with 10 bases spanning the gap. Here the CDR3 DNA reads TGCAGCGTTGAGGCAGGGGAGGAGACCCAGTACTTC. This codes for CSVEAGEETQYF. The whole variable domain, remainder taken from reference TRBV29-1 and TRBJ2-5, is SAVISQKPSRDICQRGTSLTIQCQVDSQVTMMFWYRQQPGQSLTLIATANQGSEATYESGFVIDKFPISRPNLTFSTLTVSNMSPEDSSIYLCSVEAGEETQYFGPGTRLLVL.

This clonotype was observed a handful of times. The CDR3 sequence: CASSLGGLMDLGTGELFF. The CDR3 DNA is TGCGCCAGCAGCTTGGGGGGACTGATGGACTTAGGCACCGGGGAGCTGTTTTTT. The rearrangement uses TRBV5-1 and TRBJ2-2; D is perhaps TRBD2 (6 bases). This CDR3 region has 18 residues. Germline V gene sequence: CDR1 SGHRS, CDR2 YFSETQ. V was pared by 0 bases and J by 4 bases, with 19 bases between. Variable domain in full (rest from reference TRBV5-1 and TRBJ2-2): KAGVTQTPRYLIKTRGQQVTLSCSPISGHRSVSWYQQTPGQGLQFLFEYFSETQRNKGNFPGRFSGRQFSNSRSEMNVSTLELGDSALYLCASSLGGLMDLGTGELFFGEGSRLTVL.

This clonotype has only a few counts. V is TRBV29-1 and J is TRBJ2-1, with 11 nucleotides matching TRBD2. Losses at the gene ends were 8 bases for V and 8 bases for J; bases not matched to a gene: 8. The CDR3 runs 13 residues. Per the germline V gene, CDR1 is SQVTM and CDR2 is ANQGSEA. CDR3 nucleotide sequence: TGCAGCACCACTAGCGGGAGTCGGGATGAGCAGTTCTTC. Translating gives CSTTSGSRDEQFF.

This clonotype was detected a few times. This chain connects TRBV7-8 to TRBJ2-2; 7 nucleotides agree with TRBD2. This CDR3 region has 17 residues. V was pared by 4 bases and J by 4 bases, with 12 bases of the junction left unmatched. CDR1 and CDR2 (germline): SGHVS, FQNEAQ. In DNA form, the CDR3 reads TGTGCCAGCAGCTCACGCAGCGGGGCGACGATCACCGGGGAGCTGTTTTTT. It specifies CASSSRSGATITGELFF.

This chain uses TRBV12-3 or TRBV12-4 with TRBJ2-3; D possibly corresponds to TRBD2 (6 bases). CDR3 length: 16 residues. Trimming took off 6 bases at V and 4 bases at J, with 20 bases between the two ends. The CDR3 region is CASSLLGGSSADTQYF. In nucleotides, the CDR3 is TGTGCCAGCAGCCTCCTTGGGGGATCTAGCGCAGATACGCAGTATTTT.

The genes are TRBV24-1 and TRBJ2-3; a weak D match, TRBD1 (5 bases). Germline V gene data show CDR1 as KGHDR and CDR2 as SFDVKD. V was trimmed by 4 bases and J by 4 bases, leaving 11 bases between them. This CDR3 has 14 amino acids. In nucleotides, the CDR3 is TGTGCCACCAGTGACCCTCGGACACCAGATACGCAGTATTTT. Protein product: CATSDPRTPDTQYF.

The chain joins TRBV27 to TRBJ2-5; no clear D gene. The DNA matches TRBJ2-1 better at its end, which makes the J call doubtful. Germline-derived CDR1 and CDR2 are MNHEY and SMNVEV (reference sequence). The CDR3 is 11 residues long. The CDR3 loop reads CASNHIGEQFF. CDR3 DNA sequence: TGTGCCAGCAACCATATCGGGGAGCAGTTCTTC.